Following are 30 T cell receptor beta chains from one sample sequenced in a study of blood T cell repertoires in COVID-19. Measured with immunoSEQ multiplex PCR; TCRdb has only the in-frame clones, and not every one. The sample shows around 190,000 clones, over 75% of them seen only once. The sample consisted of PBMCs or T cells enriched from blood (not recorded which). The receptors originated from a woman between 18 and 30 years old who had recovered from COVID-19.

The chain couples TRBV2 to TRBJ1-5; no definite D call. The V gene's germline CDR1 is SNHLY and CDR2 FYNNEI. This CDR3 is built from 13 residues. V was shortened by 6 bases and J by 3 bases, with 9 bases between the two germline ends. The CDR3 coding sequence is TGTGCCAGCAGGTCGCAGGACAATCAGCCCCAGCATTTT. Translated: CASRSQDNQPQHF.

V is TRBV10-1 and J is TRBJ2-2, with TRBD1 as a possible D gene (5 bases). This CDR3 has 14 amino acids. The V end lost 2 bases, the J end lost 5 bases, and 9 bases lay between the germline ends. In germline, CDR1 is WNHNN, CDR2 SYGVQD (reference sequence). In DNA form, the CDR3 reads TGCGCCAGCAGTGAGCTAAGGGGAACCGGGGAGCTGTTTTTT. It translates to CASSELRGTGELFF.

This chain links TRBV9 with TRBJ2-5, with 12 positions matching TRBD2. Per the germline V gene, CDR1 is SGDLS and CDR2 is YYNGEE. This CDR3 has 16 amino acids. V was pared by 3 bases and J by 1 base, with 4 bases of the junction left unmatched. The CDR3 loop is CASSARTSGAQETQYF. The CDR3 DNA sequence: TGTGCCAGCAGCGCCCGGACTAGCGGGGCCCAAGAGACCCAGTACTTC.

This chain links TRBV7-8 with TRBJ2-7; 13 nucleotides match TRBD2. V gave up 5 bases and J gave up 5 bases; unmatched junction bases: 12. This CDR3 is built from 17 residues. The germline CDR1 and CDR2 sequences are SGHVS and FQNEAQ. CDR3 nucleotide sequence: TGTGCCAGCAGCCCGCCGGGACTAGCGGGACGTTCGCACGAGCAGTACTTC. Its translation is CASSPPGLAGRSHEQYF.

V and J are TRBV9 and TRBJ1-2; possibly TRBD1 for D (6 bases). Germline-derived CDR1 and CDR2 are SGDLS and YYNGEE. Trimming shortened V by 6 bases and J by 2 bases, and 11 bases separated the two germline ends. This CDR3 has 13 amino acids. Here the CDR3 reads CASTKGQNYGYTF. The DNA of the CDR3 is TGTGCCAGCACCAAGGGACAAAACTATGGCTACACCTTC.

CDR3 amino acids: CASSESTVANQPQHF. The CDR3 bases are TGCGCCAGCAGTGAGTCGACAGTGGCTAATCAGCCCCAGCATTTT. This chain connects TRBV10-2 to TRBJ1-5; possible D gene TRBD1, 5 bases. V lost 0 bases and J 4 bases, leaving 10 bases between the germline ends. The CDR3 runs to 15 residues. The germline V gene encodes CDR1 WSHSY and CDR2 SAAADI.

V gene TRBV10-3 combines with J gene TRBJ1-2; 8 nucleotides match TRBD1. Per germline, CDR1 ENHRY and CDR2 SYGVKD. The V segment lost 0 bases and the J segment 4 bases; nucleotides outside the gene matches: 4. The CDR3 has 15 amino acids. The DNA of the CDR3 is TGTGCCATCAGTGAGTCGACAGGGGATACCTATGGCTACACCTTC. It translates to CAISESTGDTYGYTF.

The rearrangement joins TRBV19 to TRBJ2-7, with 8 nucleotides matching TRBD1. Trimming cost V 5 bases and J 2 bases; bases outside gene matches: 11. This CDR3 has 16 amino acids. In germline, CDR1 is LNHDA, CDR2 SQIVND (reference sequence). This CDR3 is CASSAPGQDWTYEQYF. The CDR3 coding sequence is TGTGCCAGTAGTGCCCCGGGACAGGATTGGACCTACGAGCAGTACTTC.

This chain links TRBV29-1 with TRBJ1-1, with TRBD1 as a possible D gene (5 bases). The CDR3 is 11 residues long. The V gene's germline CDR1 is SQVTM and CDR2 ANQGSEA. V dropped 6 bases and J dropped 10 bases, with 15 bases sitting between them. The CDR3 DNA sequence: TGCAGCGTCCGGGGGTCACAAGCAGCTTTCTTT. It is translated as CSVRGSQAAFF.

The gene calls are TRBV20-1 and TRBJ2-7; a weak D match, TRBD2 (7 bases). Per germline, CDR1 DFQATT and CDR2 SNEGSKA (reference sequence). Between the trimmed V and J ends, which lost 6 bases and 5 bases, there was a span of 11 bases. There are 11 residues in the CDR3. CDR3 amino acids: CSAGGVDEQYF. CDR3 nucleotides: TGCAGTGCAGGGGGGGTGGACGAGCAGTACTTC.

The table lists this clone with a count of one. The chain has TRBV19 and TRBJ1-2; 8 bases are a match to TRBD1. In germline, CDR1 is LNHDA, CDR2 SQIVND (reference sequence). This CDR3 region has 17 residues. The V segment lost 4 bases and the J segment 7 bases; nucleotides outside the gene matches: 17. The CDR3 protein is CASSNPGQDRLSGGYTF. Written as DNA, the CDR3 is TGTGCCAGTAGTAACCCGGGACAGGATCGGCTCTCGGGTGGCTACACCTTC.

The gene calls are TRBV4-1 and TRBJ2-7; D might be TRBD2 (6 bases). Trimming removed 4 bases at V and 2 bases at J, with 12 bases between. Germline V gene sequence: CDR1 MGHRA, CDR2 YSYEKL. The CDR3 length is 14 residues. CDR3 nucleotide sequence: TGCGCCAGCAGCCTAACTAGCACGGCCTACGAGCAGTACTTC. The encoded protein is CASSLTSTAYEQYF.

The chain combines TRBV11-2 with TRBJ1-1, with a tentative D call TRBD1 (6 bases). CDR3 size: 17 residues. CDR1 is SGHAT and CDR2 is FQNNGV in the germline V gene. V lost 1 base, J lost 4 bases, and 19 bases lay in between. In DNA, the CDR3 is TGTGCCAGCAGCTTAGCTAGGGGGATCGGGGTGGGCACTGAAGCTTTCTTT. As protein: CASSLARGIGVGTEAFF.

V gene TRBV29-1 combines with J gene TRBJ2-5, with 12 bases lining up with TRBD1. The germline gives CDR1 SQVTM, CDR2 ANQGSEA. CDR3 length: 15 residues. V gave up 0 bases and J gave up 5 bases; unmatched junction bases: 4. The DNA of the CDR3 is TGCAGCGTTGAAGAGGGACAGGGGGCGGGGGAGACCCAGTACTTC. It translates to CSVEEGQGAGETQYF.

The genes are TRBV4-3 and TRBJ2-3; 8 bases are shared with TRBD2. CDR3 size: 19 residues. V lost 1 base, J lost 0 bases, and 12 bases stayed unmatched. Germline V lookup: CDR1 LGHNA, CDR2 YSLEER. The CDR3 DNA follows: TGCGCCAGCAGCCAAGGGGCTGGGACTAGAGGAACTAGCACAGATACGCAGTATTTT. Encoded protein: CASSQGAGTRGTSTDTQYF.

The chain carries TRBV6-5 and TRBJ2-7, with 7 bases fitting TRBD2. The CDR3 extends over 15 amino acids. Germline CDR1 MNHEY, CDR2 SVGAGI. With V trimmed by 0 bases and J by 2 bases, 4 bases remained unmatched. The CDR3 here is CASSYSMGGTYEQYF. The CDR3 DNA is TGTGCCAGCAGTTACTCGATGGGAGGGACCTACGAGCAGTACTTC.

This clone was seen once. The chain joins TRBV11-2 to TRBJ2-2; perhaps TRBD1 as D (6 bases). The CDR3 runs 16 residues. Germline CDR1 reads SGHAT; CDR2 reads FQNNGV. V was cut by 0 bases and J by 4 bases, with 12 bases left in between. The CDR3 protein is CASSLEGAQITGELFF. CDR3 sequence (DNA): TGTGCCAGCAGCTTAGAGGGGGCTCAGATCACCGGGGAGCTGTTTTTT.

In its sample, this clone was seen once. The DNA for the CDR3 is TGTGCCAGCAAGGGACTAGCGGGAGGGCCGCACGAGCAGTACTTC. It encodes CASKGLAGGPHEQYF. The rearrangement links TRBV2 to TRBJ2-7; 16 nucleotides agree with TRBD2. Per germline, CDR1 SNHLY and CDR2 FYNNEI. The CDR3 totals 15 residues. Trimming removed 7 bases from V and 5 bases from J; junction bases left unmatched: 5.

The CDR3 DNA is TGTGCCACGGGGAGGGTTGGGCCTGAAGCTTTCTTT. Translating it yields CATGRVGPEAFF. The genes are TRBV6-5 and TRBJ1-1; D unclear. Germline CDR1 MNHEY, CDR2 SVGAGI. The CDR3 spans 12 residues. Trimming took off 10 bases at V and 6 bases at J, with 15 bases between the two ends.

The chain uses TRBV28 and TRBJ1-1, with 7 bases fitting TRBD1. V lost 6 bases, J lost 5 bases, and 12 bases stayed unmatched. The CDR3 is made up of 15 amino acids. Germline assignment: CDR1 MDHEN and CDR2 SYDVKM. CDR3 sequence reads: CASSSPTGSDTEAFF. The CDR3 bases are TGTGCCAGCAGCTCCCCGACAGGGTCGGATACTGAAGCTTTCTTT.

The genes are TRBV28 and TRBJ2-1; D gene uncertain. Looked up from germline, CDR1 is MDHEN and CDR2 is SYDVKM. The CDR3 is 14 residues long. Trimming stripped 4 bases from V and 9 bases from J, with 16 bases between. The CDR3 sequence: CASSSPDQPGEQFF. CDR3 sequence (DNA): TGTGCCAGCAGTTCCCCAGATCAGCCAGGTGAGCAGTTCTTC.

The CDR3 DNA reads TGCAGCGTTCGGACAGGGGCCAGCTACGAGCAGTACTTC. Translating gives CSVRTGASYEQYF. This chain uses TRBV29-1 with TRBJ2-7; 9 nucleotides line up with TRBD1. The V gene's germline CDR1 is SQVTM and CDR2 ANQGSEA. The V segment lost 5 bases and the J segment 3 bases; nucleotides outside the gene matches: 5. The CDR3 runs to 13 residues.

This clone was seen many times. The chain links TRBV14 to TRBJ2-7; 8 bases match TRBD2. The CDR3 consists of 18 residues. V lost 0 bases and J lost 3; bases outside the gene matches: 13. Looked up from germline, CDR1 is SGHDN and CDR2 is FVKESK. This chain's CDR3 is CASSQEAVAAGEVYEQYF. The CDR3 DNA reads TGTGCCAGCAGCCAAGAGGCGGTGGCAGCGGGAGAAGTCTACGAGCAGTACTTC.

The chain joins TRBV28 to TRBJ1-1, with 9 bases fitting TRBD1. The CDR3 has 16 residues. With V trimmed by 6 bases and J by 0 bases, 8 bases remained unmatched. Germline V gene lookup returns CDR1 MDHEN and CDR2 SYDVKM. The CDR3 coding sequence is TGTGCCAGCAGCCCCGGGACAGGGCCAATGAACACTGAAGCTTTCTTT. Translated: CASSPGTGPMNTEAFF.

The chain links TRBV19 to TRBJ2-7; 8 bases line up with TRBD1. Germline assignment: CDR1 LNHDA and CDR2 SQIVND (reference sequence). The length of the CDR3 is 14 residues. The V gene end was trimmed by 5 bases and the J gene end by 2 bases; junction bases not matched to a gene: 5. The CDR3 DNA follows: TGTGCCAGTAGTGACAGGGGTGAGACCTACGAGCAGTACTTC. The encoded protein is CASSDRGETYEQYF.

The genes are TRBV5-1 and TRBJ2-2, with unresolved D. The ends were cut back, 3 bases at V and 4 bases at J, with 13 bases in the middle. Per germline, CDR1 SGHRS and CDR2 YFSETQ. This CDR3 has 15 residues. This chain's CDR3 is CASSSYSESTGELFF. DNA of the CDR3: TGCGCCAGCAGCTCGTACTCCGAGAGCACCGGGGAGCTGTTTTTT.

The V and J genes are TRBV30 and TRBJ2-3; 9 bases fit TRBD2. This CDR3 has 14 residues. Germline V lookup: CDR1 GTSNPN, CDR2 SVGIG (reference sequence). The junction had 10 bases not matched to a gene; V was cut back by 8 bases and J by 4 bases. CDR3 in DNA: TGTGCCACCACCCGAGCGGGAGGCCCAGATACGCAGTATTTT. This sequence encodes CATTRAGGPDTQYF.

The chain joins TRBV5-4 to TRBJ1-2, with TRBD1 identical over 8 bases. After removal of 0 bases from V and 7 bases from J, the junction contained 5 bases not matched to a gene. This CDR3 has 14 residues. The germline V gene encodes CDR1 SGHNT and CDR2 YYREEE (reference sequence). This chain's CDR3 is CASSLVEQGVGYTF. As DNA, the CDR3 is TGTGCCAGCAGCTTGGTAGAACAGGGGGTTGGCTACACCTTC. Supplemented by reference TRBV5-4 and TRBJ1-2, the full variable domain reads ETGVTQSPTHLIKTRGQQVTLRCSSQSGHNTVSWYQQALGQGPQFIFQYYREEENGRGNFPPRFSGLQFPNYSSELNVNALELDDSALYLCASSLVEQGVGYTFGSGTRLTVV.

The chain carries TRBV2 and TRBJ1-2, with no clear D. V was shortened by 6 bases and J by 2 bases, with 10 bases between the two germline ends. CDR3 size: 13 residues. Germline CDR1 SNHLY, CDR2 FYNNEI. The CDR3 DNA sequence: TGTGCCAGCAGGCAGGTACTCAACTATGGCTACACCTTC. This sequence encodes CASRQVLNYGYTF.

The chain carries TRBV2 and TRBJ2-3; the D gene is possibly TRBD2 (6 bases). Trimming stripped 4 bases from V and 6 bases from J, with 11 bases between. Germline values: CDR1 SNHLY, CDR2 FYNNEI. There are 13 residues in the CDR3. Here the CDR3 DNA reads TGTGCCAGCAGTGTGGCGGGGAGTGATACGCAGTATTTT. Translation gives CASSVAGSDTQYF.